Below are 23 T cell receptor beta chains sequenced from a single sample in a study of blood T cell repertoires in COVID-19. Some clones are missing from TCRdb's copy, which holds only in-frame ones; the method was immunoSEQ multiplex PCR. In the table there are roughly 80,000 clones, 65% to 85% of which are singletons. Sequencing was carried out using peripheral blood. All receptors derive from a woman older than 75 with acute or convalescent COVID-19.

The chain recombines TRBV11-3 with TRBJ1-2, with TRBD1 matching over 7 bases. The V gene's germline CDR1 is SGHNT and CDR2 YENEEA. CDR3 length: 14 amino acids. V dropped 5 bases and J dropped 5; count of bases not matched to a gene: 8. CDR3 nucleotides: TGTGCCAGCAGCCCCCTAGGGGGCGGGTATGGCTACACCTTC. This translates into CASSPLGGGYGYTF.

The V call is TRBV5-1, the J call TRBJ2-2; TRBD1 agrees at 12 bases. The V gene's germline CDR1 is SGHRS and CDR2 YFSETQ. V was pared by 3 bases and J by 5 bases, with 5 bases of the junction left unmatched. This CDR3 is 16 amino acids long. This CDR3 is CASSSGQGAQTGELFF. The CDR3 coding sequence is TGCGCCAGCAGCTCGGGACAGGGGGCGCAGACCGGGGAGCTGTTTTTT.

The J gene is TRBJ2-7, the V gene TRBV5-1, with D tentatively TRBD1 (6 bases). CDR3 length: 13 residues. Trimming removed 2 bases at V and 1 base at J, with 7 bases between. Germline V gene data show CDR1 as SGHRS and CDR2 as YFSETQ. CDR3 sequence: CASSFQGSYEQYF. The CDR3 DNA is TGCGCCAGCAGCTTTCAGGGGTCCTACGAGCAGTACTTC.

The chain carries TRBV3-1 (or the pseudogene TRBV3-2) and TRBJ2-3, with 10 bases lining up with TRBD2. CDR3 size: 21 residues. The J segment lost 2 bases and the V segment lost 0 bases, leaving 17 bases of the junction unmatched. CDR1 LGHDT and CDR2 YNNKEL come from the germline V gene (reference sequence). CDR3: CASSQEGSWPSGSSLTDTQYF. DNA for the CDR3: TGTGCCAGCAGCCAAGAAGGGAGTTGGCCTAGCGGGAGTTCCCTCACAGATACGCAGTATTTT.

The chain couples TRBV6-5 to TRBJ1-2, with TRBD1 matching 11 bases. CDR3 length: 16 amino acids. After removal of 4 bases from V and 4 bases from J, the junction contained 8 bases not matched to a gene. Germline CDR1 is MNHEY and CDR2 is SVGAGI. CDR3 region: CASSWDRGSGGYGYTF. The CDR3 DNA follows: TGTGCCAGCAGTTGGGACAGGGGGTCTGGGGGCTATGGCTACACCTTC.

The CDR3 DNA follows: TGTGCCAGCAGAAATTCAGGAGTCCCCGGTCCGGGGTCCTACGAGCAGTACTTC. It encodes CASRNSGVPGPGSYEQYF. The chain combines TRBV11-2 with TRBJ2-7; TRBD2 might be the D (5 bases). The germline CDR1 and CDR2 sequences are SGHAT and FQNNGV. V was trimmed by 6 bases and J by 1 base, leaving 25 bases between them. The CDR3 loop spans 18 amino acids. Based on the CDR3 plus reference TRBV11-2 and TRBJ2-7, the full variable domain is EAGVAQSPRYKIIEKRQSVAFWCNPISGHATLYWYQQILGQGPKLLIQFQNNGVVDDSQLPKDRFSAERLKGVDSTLKIQPAKLEDSAVYLCASRNSGVPGPGSYEQYFGPGTRLTVT.

CDR3 in DNA: TGTGCCAGCAGCTCCGCCCTAGCGGGTTACTCTGGGGCCAACGTCCTGACTTTC. This encodes CASSSALAGYSGANVLTF. The chain employs TRBV7-2 and TRBJ2-6; TRBD2 matches at 8 bases. The V and J ends lost 4 bases and 0 bases, in that order; junction bases with no gene match: 8. The CDR3 contains 18 residues. The germline CDR1 and CDR2 sequences are SGHTA and FQGNSA.

V and J are TRBV6-2 or TRBV6-3 and TRBJ1-1; 7 nucleotides align to TRBD1. CDR3 length: 13 amino acids. Germline trimming cut 2 bases from V and 6 bases from J; bases unmatched to any gene: 3. The germline V gene has CDR1 MNHEY and CDR2 SVGEGT. The CDR3 reads CASSYGQGAEAFF. CDR3 nucleotide sequence: TGTGCCAGCAGTTACGGGCAGGGGGCTGAAGCTTTCTTT.

This clone was detected only a few times. The V call is TRBV28, the J call TRBJ2-3; the D gene is possibly TRBD2 (6 bases). From germline, CDR1 is MDHEN and CDR2 SYDVKM. The V end was cut by 8 bases, the J end by 3 bases, with 21 bases between. CDR3 length: 16 residues. CDR3 nucleotide sequence: TGTGCCAGCTCCCAACCCAAGTGGGCGGGGACAGATACGCAGTATTTT. It encodes CASSQPKWAGTDTQYF.

The chain's CDR3 is CASSFRTSGSHEQYF. The CDR3 nucleotides are TGTGCCAGCAGCTTTCGGACTAGCGGGAGCCACGAGCAGTACTTC. This chain uses TRBV5-4 with TRBJ2-7; 13 bases map to TRBD2. CDR1 is SGHNT, CDR2 YYREEE, per germline (reference sequence). The CDR3 is 15 amino acids. Trimming took 2 bases from V and 5 from J; bases not matched to a gene: 4.

The chain couples TRBV11-2 to TRBJ2-1; D might be TRBD2 (7 bases). Germline values: CDR1 SGHAT, CDR2 FQNNGV. The CDR3 contains 16 residues. V dropped 3 bases and J dropped 4 bases, with 16 bases sitting between them. CDR3 nucleotides: TGTGCCAGCAGCTTTTCACGGGGGGCGAGATACAATGAGCAGTTCTTC. Its translation is CASSFSRGARYNEQFF.

This clone was observed once. V gene TRBV10-1 combines with J gene TRBJ2-5; D might be TRBD2 (6 bases). Germline CDR1 is WNHNN and CDR2 is SYGVQD (reference sequence). Trimming shortened V by 6 bases and J by 4 bases, and 21 bases separated the two germline ends. The CDR3 is made up of 16 amino acids. The CDR3 DNA sequence: TGCGCCAGCAGGAGGAGGGCGGGACGCGTGACAGAGACCCAGTACTTC. As protein: CASRRRAGRVTETQYF.

This sequence joins TRBV24-1 and TRBJ2-3; a possible D gene is TRBD2 (5 bases). Germline CDR1 reads KGHDR; CDR2 reads SFDVKD. The CDR3 contains 16 residues. Trimming removed 5 bases from V and 3 bases from J, with 17 bases in between. The CDR3 reads CATSASLGSGTDTQYF. Written as DNA, the CDR3 is TGTGCCACCAGTGCCTCGCTGGGGAGTGGGACAGATACGCAGTATTTT.

The chain recombines TRBV7-2 with TRBJ2-3, with D possibly being TRBD2 (6 bases). Trimming shortened V by 2 bases and J by 3 bases, and 12 bases separated the two germline ends. This CDR3 has 15 residues. The germline gives CDR1 SGHTA, CDR2 FQGNSA. The CDR3 nucleotides read TGTGCCAGCAGCTTATCCGTTGCGGGGACAGATACGCAGTATTTT. Protein product: CASSLSVAGTDTQYF.

The gene calls are TRBV24-1 and TRBJ2-2, with a weak D call TRBD1 (6 bases). This CDR3 region has 13 residues. Trimming stripped 5 bases from V and 6 bases from J, with 9 bases between. Per the germline V gene, CDR1 is KGHDR and CDR2 is SFDVKD. CDR3 region: CATSVAGAGELFF. CDR3 nucleotides: TGTGCCACCAGTGTGGCAGGGGCCGGGGAGCTGTTTTTT.

In its sample, this clone was seen a few times. The rearrangement links TRBV19 to TRBJ1-1; D unresolved. With 6 bases removed from V and 3 bases from J, the gap between germline ends came to 8 bases. The V gene's germline CDR1 is LNHDA and CDR2 SQIVND (reference sequence). This CDR3 contains 12 residues. The chain's CDR3 is CASRAGYTEAFF. The CDR3 region has the DNA TGTGCCAGTAGAGCCGGGTACACTGAAGCTTTCTTT.

This clone appeared many times. The chain is built from TRBV3-1 (or the pseudogene TRBV3-2) and TRBJ2-1; TRBD2 might be the D (5 bases). V gave up 0 bases and J gave up 4 bases, with 10 bases separating them. Germline CDR1 reads LGHDT; CDR2 reads YNNKEL (reference sequence). The CDR3 is 15 amino acids. The chain's CDR3 is CASSQDPTGYNEQFF. The CDR3 nucleotides read TGTGCCAGCAGCCAAGATCCCACGGGGTACAATGAGCAGTTCTTC.

This chain uses TRBV29-1 with TRBJ1-2; TRBD1 matches at 7 bases. CDR1 is SQVTM and CDR2 is ANQGSEA in the germline V gene. The J segment lost 8 bases and the V segment lost 5 bases, leaving 8 bases of the junction unmatched. This CDR3 is 12 amino acids long. CDR3: CSVSRQGDGYTF. The CDR3 DNA follows: TGCAGCGTTTCCAGACAGGGAGACGGCTACACCTTC.

J is TRBJ1-2 and V is TRBV15; TRBD1 aligns across 7 bases. This CDR3 has 15 amino acids. CDR1 and CDR2 (germline): LNHNV, YYDKDF (reference sequence). The ends lost 4 bases at V and 8 bases at J; junction bases unmatched: 13. Here the CDR3 reads CATSMRGRTGGGYTF. In DNA form, the CDR3 reads TGTGCCACCAGCATGCGAGGCCGGACAGGAGGGGGCTACACCTTC.

The gene calls are TRBV7-8 and TRBJ2-3; tentative D call: TRBD1 (5 bases). Germline V gives CDR1 SGHVS, CDR2 FQNEAQ. This CDR3 has 12 residues. V dropped 5 bases and J dropped 5 bases, with 8 bases sitting between them. CDR3 sequence reads: CASSPGQDTQYF. The CDR3, as DNA: TGTGCCAGCAGCCCAGGGCAAGATACGCAGTATTTT.

The gene calls are TRBV10-3 and TRBJ1-2; no clear D gene. This CDR3 has 11 amino acids. V dropped 8 bases and J dropped 8 bases, with 12 bases sitting between them. The germline V gene has CDR1 ENHRY and CDR2 SYGVKD. The DNA for the CDR3 is TGTGCCATCGGGGAGGCGGCAGGCTACACCTTC. Protein: CAIGEAAGYTF.

V usage is TRBV11-3 and J usage is TRBJ1-1; the D is unclear. The CDR3 is 13 residues long. The germline V gene encodes CDR1 SGHNT and CDR2 YENEEA. V lost 2 bases, J lost 3 bases, and 7 bases lay in between. CDR3 sequence (DNA): TGTGCCAGCAGCTTAAGCGTTGACACTGAAGCTTTCTTT. This translates into CASSLSVDTEAFF.

This chain connects TRBV23-1 to TRBJ1-4, with D perhaps TRBD1 (5 bases). TRBV23-1 is noted as an ORF with a role that remains uncertain. The length of the CDR3 is 13 residues. Trimming shortened V by 0 bases and J by 10 bases, and 9 bases separated the two germline ends. The CDR3 coding sequence is TGCGCCAGCAGTCAATCGTTCGGGGGAAAACTGTTTTTT. This sequence encodes CASSQSFGGKLFF.